The 23 T cell receptor beta chains reported below all come from one sample, sequenced in a study of blood T cell repertoires in COVID-19. Assay: immunoSEQ multiplex PCR; the TCRdb copy retains only in-frame clones and omits some. The sample shows 110,000 or so clones, just under 90% of them seen only once. Sequenced sample: peripheral blood. Every receptor here comes from a human donor in a cohort sampled during active COVID-19.

This chain joins TRBV7-3 and TRBJ1-1; D remains unclear. This CDR3 contains 13 residues. CDR1 is SGHTA and CDR2 is FQGTGA in the germline V gene. V was pared by 6 bases and J by 3 bases, with 11 bases between. The CDR3 protein is CASSEAPHTEAFF. The CDR3 DNA reads TGTGCCAGCAGTGAGGCTCCTCACACTGAAGCTTTCTTT. The full variable domain, its missing parts supplied by reference TRBV7-3 and TRBJ1-1, is GAGVSQTPSNKVTEKGKYVELRCDPISGHTALYWYRQSLGQGPEFLIYFQGTGAADDSGLPNDRFFAVRPEGSVSTLKIQRTERGDSAVYLCASSEAPHTEAFFGQGTRLTVV.

The rearrangement links TRBV5-6 to TRBJ2-7, with D perhaps matching TRBD2 (6 bases). With 3 bases removed from V and 4 bases from J, the gap between germline ends came to 20 bases. The germline CDR1 and CDR2 sequences are SGHDT and YYEEEE. CDR3 length: 16 amino acids. CDR3 DNA sequence: TGTGCCAGCAGCTATGGACCGCGGAGGGCGGGATACGAGCAGTACTTC. Residues: CASSYGPRRAGYEQYF.

V usage is TRBV6-2 or TRBV6-3 and J usage is TRBJ1-2; D may be TRBD1 (6 bases). V lost 5 bases and J 6 bases, leaving 19 bases between the germline ends. Germline V gives CDR1 MNHEY, CDR2 SVGEGT. The CDR3 runs 15 residues. CDR3 nucleotides: TGTGCCAGCAGTACCTCGGGACACGGTACGAATGGCTACACCTTC. The encoded protein is CASSTSGHGTNGYTF.

The chain employs TRBV7-2 and TRBJ1-1; TRBD1 is a possible D gene (6 bases). The germline gives CDR1 SGHTA, CDR2 FQGNSA. The CDR3 consists of 16 residues. Trimming pared 1 base from V and 0 bases from J, leaving 12 bases between. The CDR3 here is CASSLVHGTLNTEAFF. The CDR3 DNA reads as TGTGCCAGCAGCTTAGTTCACGGGACACTGAACACTGAAGCTTTCTTT.

This clone was detected a few times. This rearrangement joins TRBV27 to TRBJ2-4; TRBD2 might be the D (5 bases). V gave up 6 bases and J gave up 0 bases, with 9 bases separating them. The CDR3 length is 14 residues. Germline CDR1 MNHEY, CDR2 SMNVEV (reference sequence). The CDR3 DNA sequence: TGTGCCAGCAGGGGAGAGCTAGCCAAAAACATTCAGTACTTC. This codes for CASRGELAKNIQYF.

The chain couples TRBV4-1 to TRBJ2-3, with TRBD2 matching 7 bases. This CDR3 has 15 amino acids. CDR1 is MGHRA and CDR2 is YSYEKL in the germline V gene. V lost 4 bases, J lost 2 bases, and 6 bases stayed unmatched. The CDR3, as DNA: TGCGCCAGCAGCCCCGCTAGCGGAAACACAGATACGCAGTATTTT. This gives the protein CASSPASGNTDTQYF.

V is TRBV5-1 and J is TRBJ2-1; 11 nucleotides line up with TRBD2. Unmatched junction bases numbered 9, after V lost 2 bases and J lost 8 bases. This CDR3 has 16 amino acids. Germline values: CDR1 SGHRS, CDR2 YFSETQ. CDR3 nucleotide sequence: TGCGCCAGCAGCTTCGGACCGACTAGCGGGGTCGATGAGCAGTTCTTC. This encodes CASSFGPTSGVDEQFF. The variable domain in full, completed from reference TRBV5-1 and TRBJ2-1, reads KAGVTQTPRYLIKTRGQQVTLSCSPISGHRSVSWYQQTPGQGLQFLFEYFSETQRNKGNFPGRFSGRQFSNSRSEMNVSTLELGDSALYLCASSFGPTSGVDEQFFGPGTRLTVL.

The chain carries TRBV25-1 and TRBJ2-5, with a weak D call TRBD2 (6 bases). CDR1 is MGHDK and CDR2 is SYGVNS in the germline V gene. Trimming removed 0 bases from V and 5 bases from J, with 10 bases in between. The CDR3 is 14 residues long. CDR3 nucleotides: TGTGCCAGCAGTGAATACCGGAGGGTCGAGACCCAGTACTTC. Translating it yields CASSEYRRVETQYF.

The CDR3 protein is CSASAGNYGYTF. For the CDR3, the DNA is TGCAGTGCTAGTGCCGGGAACTATGGCTACACCTTC. This chain uses TRBV20-1 with TRBJ1-2; no definite D call. The V gene's germline CDR1 is DFQATT and CDR2 SNEGSKA (reference sequence). This CDR3 region has 12 residues. The V gene lost 3 bases and the J gene lost 2 bases, with 7 bases spanning the gap.

The count of this clone is one. The V gene is TRBV7-9, the J gene TRBJ2-2, with TRBD1 as a possible D gene (5 bases). The CDR3 length is 13 residues. Germline loops: CDR1 SEHNR, CDR2 FQNEAQ (reference sequence). V was clipped by 7 bases and J by 6 bases, with 12 bases between them. For the CDR3, the DNA is TGTGCCAGCATCTCCCAGGGTGCCGGGGAGCTGTTTTTT. Protein sequence: CASISQGAGELFF.

This chain connects TRBV18 to TRBJ1-2; 9 bases fit TRBD1. Per the germline V gene, CDR1 is KGHSH and CDR2 is LQKENI. V was pared by 6 bases and J by 1 base, with 12 bases of the junction left unmatched. There are 17 residues in the CDR3. CDR3 in amino acids: CASSQRGQGSINYGYTF. The CDR3 DNA reads TGTGCCAGCTCCCAACGGGGACAGGGCTCTATTAACTATGGCTACACCTTC.

The rearrangement joins TRBV3-1 (or the pseudogene TRBV3-2) to TRBJ1-1, with 12 bases matching TRBD1. From germline, CDR1 is LGHDT and CDR2 YNNKEL (reference sequence). The J segment lost 4 bases and the V segment lost 5 bases, leaving 8 bases of the junction unmatched. The length of the CDR3 is 16 residues. The CDR3 region is CASSTWDRGRGTEAFF. CDR3 coding DNA: TGTGCCAGCAGCACGTGGGACAGGGGGCGAGGCACTGAAGCTTTCTTT.

This sequence joins TRBV15 and TRBJ1-1, with D possibly matching TRBD1 (5 bases). V was cut by 0 bases and J by 1 base, with 15 bases left in between. The germline CDR1 and CDR2 sequences are LNHNV and YYDKDF (reference sequence). This CDR3 has 17 residues. CDR3 amino acids: CATSREAGAGRNTEAFF. CDR3 DNA: TGTGCCACCAGCAGAGAGGCGGGCGCGGGACGGAACACTGAAGCTTTCTTT.

This sequence joins TRBV9 and TRBJ1-1; no firm D call. CDR3 length: 14 residues. V dropped 0 bases and J dropped 0 bases, with 6 bases sitting between them. The V gene's germline CDR1 is SGDLS and CDR2 YYNGEE. CDR3 amino acids: CASSVDSLNTEAFF. For the CDR3, the DNA is TGTGCCAGCAGCGTAGACAGCCTGAACACTGAAGCTTTCTTT.

This rearrangement joins TRBV6-5 to TRBJ1-1; TRBD1 might be the D (6 bases). Trimming took off 6 bases at V and 5 bases at J, with 10 bases between the two ends. The CDR3 is 12 amino acids. The germline gives CDR1 MNHEY, CDR2 SVGAGI. The chain's CDR3 is CASRTGFTEAFF. In DNA, the CDR3 is TGTGCCAGCAGAACAGGGTTTACTGAAGCTTTCTTT.

The rearrangement uses TRBV10-3 and TRBJ1-4; TRBD1 is a possible D gene (6 bases). The V and J ends lost 3 bases and 1 base respectively, with 9 bases between them. This CDR3 region has 15 residues. Per germline, CDR1 ENHRY and CDR2 SYGVKD. CDR3 sequence: CAISDLDRTNEKLFF. The CDR3 region has the DNA TGTGCCATCAGTGATCTGGACAGAACTAATGAAAAACTGTTTTTT.

This clone was seen only a few times. J is TRBJ1-1 and V is TRBV7-9; no firm D call. V was clipped by 2 bases and J by 0 bases, with 7 bases between them. Germline V gives CDR1 SEHNR, CDR2 FQNEAQ (reference sequence). CDR3 size: 14 residues. The CDR3 DNA sequence: TGTGCCAGCAGCTTACTCGGGTTGAACACTGAAGCTTTCTTT. Translating it yields CASSLLGLNTEAFF.

The chain has TRBV27 and TRBJ2-7; D might be TRBD1 (7 bases). This CDR3 is built from 15 residues. Trimming cost V 5 bases and J 0 bases, with 14 bases left between them. CDR1 and CDR2 from the germline V gene are MNHEY and SMNVEV (reference sequence). This CDR3 reads CASSPGGTLSYEQYF. CDR3 bases: TGTGCCAGCAGTCCAGGGGGGACCCTCTCCTACGAGCAGTACTTC.

The chain has TRBV7-9 and TRBJ2-5; perhaps TRBD2 as D (5 bases). V was shortened by 1 base and J by 5 bases, with 14 bases between the two germline ends. Germline V gene lookup returns CDR1 SEHNR and CDR2 FQNEAQ (reference sequence). The CDR3 totals 15 residues. The CDR3 DNA reads as TGTGCCAGCAGCTTAGTTGCGAGGAGCGGCGAGACCCAGTACTTC. Amino acid sequence: CASSLVARSGETQYF.

To note about this clone: An end of the junction differs from the germline gene, which may be a read error. The genes are TRBV7-7 and TRBJ2-1; TRBD2 agrees at 11 bases. The germline V gene has CDR1 SSHAT and CDR2 FNYEAQ (reference sequence). There are 17 residues in the CDR3. The CDR3 sequence is CASSPSTSGAPWNEQFF. The CDR3 DNA sequence: TGTGCTAGCAGCCCCTCGACTAGCGGGGCACCCTGGAATGAGCAGTTCTTC.

This sequence joins TRBV13 and TRBJ1-5; D call uncertain. The V end lost 6 bases, the J end lost 0 bases, and 9 bases lay between the germline ends. CDR1 PRHDT and CDR2 FYEKMQ come from the germline V gene (reference sequence). This CDR3 spans 14 amino acids. The CDR3 loop reads CASRPRDSNQPQHF. The DNA of the CDR3 is TGTGCCAGCAGACCAAGAGATAGCAATCAGCCCCAGCATTTT.

The V call is TRBV11-3, the J call TRBJ2-4, with D possibly matching TRBD2 (5 bases). The CDR3 has 15 amino acids. Looked up from germline, CDR1 is SGHNT and CDR2 is YENEEA. The ends were cut back, 4 bases at V and 0 bases at J, with 10 bases in the middle. The CDR3 region has the DNA TGTGCCAGCAGCTCCGGAGGACTAGCCAAAAACATTCAGTACTTC. Protein sequence: CASSSGGLAKNIQYF.

This clone has more than one count but fewer than ten. The chain employs TRBV1 and TRBJ2-1; the D call of TRBD2 is as the table states it, not checked on the DNA. TRBV1 is an annotated pseudogene. The CDR3 has 16 amino acids. The chain's CDR3 is CTSSRGAGPPYNEQFF. In DNA, the CDR3 is TGCACCAGCAGTCGCGGGGCGGGCCCCCCCTACAATGAGCAGTTCTTC.